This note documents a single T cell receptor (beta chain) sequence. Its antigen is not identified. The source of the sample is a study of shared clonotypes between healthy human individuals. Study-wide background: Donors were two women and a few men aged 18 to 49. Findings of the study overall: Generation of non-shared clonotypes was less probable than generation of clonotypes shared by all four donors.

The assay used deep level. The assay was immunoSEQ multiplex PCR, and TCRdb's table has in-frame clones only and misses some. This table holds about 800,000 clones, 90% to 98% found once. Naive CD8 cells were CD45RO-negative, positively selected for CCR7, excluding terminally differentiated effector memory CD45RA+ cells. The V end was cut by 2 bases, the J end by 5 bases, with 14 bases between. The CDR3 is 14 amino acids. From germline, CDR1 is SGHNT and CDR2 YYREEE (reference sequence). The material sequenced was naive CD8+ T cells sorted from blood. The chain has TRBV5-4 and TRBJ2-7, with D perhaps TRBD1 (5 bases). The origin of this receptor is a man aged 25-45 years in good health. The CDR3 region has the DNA TGTGCCAGCAGCTTCCAGGGTGGTAACCACGAGCAGTACTTC. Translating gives CASSFQGGNHEQYF.